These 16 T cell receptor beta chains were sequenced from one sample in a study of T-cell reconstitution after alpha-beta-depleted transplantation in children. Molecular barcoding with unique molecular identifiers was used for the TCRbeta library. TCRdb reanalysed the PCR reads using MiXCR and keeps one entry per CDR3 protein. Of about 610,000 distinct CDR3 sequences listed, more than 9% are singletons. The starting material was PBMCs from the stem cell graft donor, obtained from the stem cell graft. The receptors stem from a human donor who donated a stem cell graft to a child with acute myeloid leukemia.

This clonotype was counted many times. CDR3 loop: CSVGMRGGEQYF. The CDR3 coding sequence is TGCAGCGTCGGGATGAGGGGGGGCGAGCAGTACTTC. The rearrangement uses TRBV29-1 and TRBJ2-7; perhaps TRBD2 as D (7 bases). The CDR3 has 12 amino acids. Trimming shortened V by 6 bases and J by 6 bases, and 15 bases separated the two germline ends. The germline CDR1 and CDR2 sequences are SQVTM and ANQGSEA.

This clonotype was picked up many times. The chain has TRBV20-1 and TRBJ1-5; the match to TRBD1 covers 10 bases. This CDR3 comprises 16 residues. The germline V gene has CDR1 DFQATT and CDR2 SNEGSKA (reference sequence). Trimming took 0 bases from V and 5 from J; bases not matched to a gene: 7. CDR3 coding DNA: TGCAGTGCTAGAGAATACCCGGACAGGGGGTATCAGCCCCAGCATTTT. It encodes CSAREYPDRGYQPQHF.

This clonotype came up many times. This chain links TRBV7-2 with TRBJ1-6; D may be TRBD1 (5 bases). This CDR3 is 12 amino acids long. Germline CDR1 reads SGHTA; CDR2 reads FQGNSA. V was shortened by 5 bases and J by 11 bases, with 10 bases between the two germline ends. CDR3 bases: TGTGCCAGCAGCGCAGGGTTTCCACCCCTCCACTTT. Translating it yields CASSAGFPPLHF.

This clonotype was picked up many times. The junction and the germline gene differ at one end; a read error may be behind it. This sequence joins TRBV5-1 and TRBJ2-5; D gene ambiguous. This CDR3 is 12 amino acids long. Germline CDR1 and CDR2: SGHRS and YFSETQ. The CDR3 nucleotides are TGTGCCAGCAGCTTATCGGGAGAGACCCAGTACTTC. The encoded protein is CASSLSGETQYF.

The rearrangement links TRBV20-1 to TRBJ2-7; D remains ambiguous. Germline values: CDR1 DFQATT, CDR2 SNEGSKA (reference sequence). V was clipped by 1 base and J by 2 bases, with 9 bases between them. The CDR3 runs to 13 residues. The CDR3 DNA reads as TGCAGTGCTAGAGGAACAGTCACCTACGAGCAGTACTTC. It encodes CSARGTVTYEQYF.

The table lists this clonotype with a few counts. CDR3 amino acids: CASSQDQLTYEQYF. In DNA, the CDR3 is TGCGCCAGCAGCCAAGATCAACTTACCTACGAGCAGTACTTC. V and J are TRBV4-3 and TRBJ2-7; no clear D gene. CDR3 length: 14 amino acids. Between the trimmed V and J ends, which lost 0 bases and 2 bases, there was a span of 8 bases. CDR1 is LGHNA and CDR2 is YSLEER in the germline V gene.

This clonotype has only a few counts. The CDR3 reads CASSFSTSGDYEQYF. The CDR3 region has the DNA TGTGCCAGCAGCTTTAGTACTAGCGGGGACTACGAGCAGTACTTC. The genes are TRBV5-6 and TRBJ2-7; 10 nucleotides agree with TRBD2. Germline trimming cut 2 bases from V and 3 bases from J; bases unmatched to any gene: 5. Germline values: CDR1 SGHDT, CDR2 YYEEEE. The CDR3 spans 15 residues.

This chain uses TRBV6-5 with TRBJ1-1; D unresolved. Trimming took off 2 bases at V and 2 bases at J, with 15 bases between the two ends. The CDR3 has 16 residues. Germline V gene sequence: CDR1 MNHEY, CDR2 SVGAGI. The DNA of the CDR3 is TGTGCCAGCAGTTACCATCCCGCACAAGCAAACACTGAAGCTTTCTTT. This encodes CASSYHPAQANTEAFF.

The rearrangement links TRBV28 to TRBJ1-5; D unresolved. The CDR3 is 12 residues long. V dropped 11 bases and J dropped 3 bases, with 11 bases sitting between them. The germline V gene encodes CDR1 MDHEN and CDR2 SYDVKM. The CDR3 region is CAGKGYNQPQHF. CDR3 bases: TGTGCCGGCAAAGGGTACAATCAGCCCCAGCATTTT.

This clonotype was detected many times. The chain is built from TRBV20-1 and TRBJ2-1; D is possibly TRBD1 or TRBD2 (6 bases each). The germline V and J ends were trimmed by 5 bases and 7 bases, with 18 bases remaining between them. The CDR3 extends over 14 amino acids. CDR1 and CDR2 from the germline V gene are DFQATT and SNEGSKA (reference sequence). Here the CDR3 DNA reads TGCAGTGCTCAGCCGGGGCTAGGGGGGAATGAGCAGTTCTTC. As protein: CSAQPGLGGNEQFF.

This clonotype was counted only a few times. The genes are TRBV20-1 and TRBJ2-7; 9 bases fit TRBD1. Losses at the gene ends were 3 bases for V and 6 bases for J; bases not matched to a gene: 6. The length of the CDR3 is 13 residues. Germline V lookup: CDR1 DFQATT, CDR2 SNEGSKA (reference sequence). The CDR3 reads CSASLGTGSEQYF. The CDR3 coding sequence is TGCAGTGCTAGCCTCGGGACAGGGAGCGAGCAGTACTTC.

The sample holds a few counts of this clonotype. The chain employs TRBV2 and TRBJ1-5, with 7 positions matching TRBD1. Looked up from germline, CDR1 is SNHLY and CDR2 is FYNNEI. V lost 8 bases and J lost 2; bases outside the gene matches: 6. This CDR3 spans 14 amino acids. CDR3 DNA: TGTGCCAGCGGACAGGTCGGGGGCAATCAGCCCCAGCATTTT. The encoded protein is CASGQVGGNQPQHF.

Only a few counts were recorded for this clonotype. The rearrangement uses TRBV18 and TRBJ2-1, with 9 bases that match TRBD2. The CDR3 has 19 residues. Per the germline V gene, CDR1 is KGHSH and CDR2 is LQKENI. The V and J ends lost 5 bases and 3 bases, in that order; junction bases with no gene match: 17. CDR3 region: CASSSLGGSGRGGYNEQFF. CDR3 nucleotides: TGTGCCAGCTCATCCCTGGGGGGTAGCGGGAGAGGCGGCTACAATGAGCAGTTCTTC.

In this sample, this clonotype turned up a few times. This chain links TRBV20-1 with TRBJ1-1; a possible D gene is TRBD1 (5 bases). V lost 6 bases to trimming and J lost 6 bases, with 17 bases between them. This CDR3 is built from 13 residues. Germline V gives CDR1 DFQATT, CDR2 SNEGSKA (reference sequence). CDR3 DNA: TGCAGTGCCCCGGGGCGGACGGTGTCTGAAGCTTTCTTT. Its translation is CSAPGRTVSEAFF.

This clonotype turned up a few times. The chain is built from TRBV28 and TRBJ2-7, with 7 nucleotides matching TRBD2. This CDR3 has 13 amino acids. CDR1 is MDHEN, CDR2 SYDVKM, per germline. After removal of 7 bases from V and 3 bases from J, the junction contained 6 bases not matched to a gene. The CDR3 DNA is TGTGCCAGCACTGCGGGGGTCGGCTACGAGCAGTACTTC. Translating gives CASTAGVGYEQYF.

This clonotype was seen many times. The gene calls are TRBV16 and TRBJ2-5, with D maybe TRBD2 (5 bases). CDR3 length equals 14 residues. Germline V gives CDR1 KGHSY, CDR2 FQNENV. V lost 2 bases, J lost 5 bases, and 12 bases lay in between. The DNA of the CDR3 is TGTGCCAGCAGCCAAGCGGTCAGAGGGGAGACCCAGTACTTC. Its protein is CASSQAVRGETQYF.